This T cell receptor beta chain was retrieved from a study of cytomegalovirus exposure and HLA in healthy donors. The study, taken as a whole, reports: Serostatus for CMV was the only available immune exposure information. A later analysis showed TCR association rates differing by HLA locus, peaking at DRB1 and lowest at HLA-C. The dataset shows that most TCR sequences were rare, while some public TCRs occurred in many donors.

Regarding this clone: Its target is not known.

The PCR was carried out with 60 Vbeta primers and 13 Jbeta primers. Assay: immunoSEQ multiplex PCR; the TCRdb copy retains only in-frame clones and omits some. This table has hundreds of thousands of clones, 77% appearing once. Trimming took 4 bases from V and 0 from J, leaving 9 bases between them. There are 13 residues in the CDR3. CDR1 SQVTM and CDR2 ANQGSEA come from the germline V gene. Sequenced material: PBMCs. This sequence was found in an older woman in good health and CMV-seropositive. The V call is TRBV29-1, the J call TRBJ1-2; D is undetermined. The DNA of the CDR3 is TGCAGCGTTGGAAAAACAGCTAACTATGGCTACACCTTC. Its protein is CSVGKTANYGYTF.